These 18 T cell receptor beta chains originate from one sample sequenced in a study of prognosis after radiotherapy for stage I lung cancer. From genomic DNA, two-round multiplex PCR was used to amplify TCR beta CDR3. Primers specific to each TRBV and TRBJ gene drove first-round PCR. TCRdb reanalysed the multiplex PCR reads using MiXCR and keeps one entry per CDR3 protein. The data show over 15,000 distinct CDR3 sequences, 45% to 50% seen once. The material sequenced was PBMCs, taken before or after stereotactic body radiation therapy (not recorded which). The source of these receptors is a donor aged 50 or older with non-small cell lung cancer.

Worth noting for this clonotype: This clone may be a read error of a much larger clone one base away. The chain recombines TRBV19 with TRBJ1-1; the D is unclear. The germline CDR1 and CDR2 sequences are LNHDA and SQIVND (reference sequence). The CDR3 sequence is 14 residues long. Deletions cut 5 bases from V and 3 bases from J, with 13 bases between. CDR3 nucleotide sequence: TGTGCCAGTAGTGTCTCAGTCATGGACACTGAAGCTTTCTTT. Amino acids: CASSVSVMDTEAFF.

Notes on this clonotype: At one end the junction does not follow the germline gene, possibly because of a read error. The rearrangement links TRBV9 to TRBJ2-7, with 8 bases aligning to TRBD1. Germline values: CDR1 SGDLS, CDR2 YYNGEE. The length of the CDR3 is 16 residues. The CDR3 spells CASSPRRADRVDEKYF. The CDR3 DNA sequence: TGTGCCAGCAGCCCACGTAGGGCGGACAGGGTGGACGAGAAGTACTTC. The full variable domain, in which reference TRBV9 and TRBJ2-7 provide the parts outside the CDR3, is DSGVTQTPKHLITATGQRVTLRCSPRSGDLSVYWYQQSLDQGLQFLIQYYNGEERAKGNILERFSAQQFPDLHSELNLSSLELGDSALYFCASSPRRADRVDEKYFGPGTRLTVT.

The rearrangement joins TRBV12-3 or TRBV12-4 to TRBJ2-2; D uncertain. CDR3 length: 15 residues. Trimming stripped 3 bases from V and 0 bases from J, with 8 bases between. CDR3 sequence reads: CASSLVGANTGELFF. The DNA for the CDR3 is TGTGCCAGCAGTTTGGTCGGCGCGAACACCGGGGAGCTGTTTTTT.

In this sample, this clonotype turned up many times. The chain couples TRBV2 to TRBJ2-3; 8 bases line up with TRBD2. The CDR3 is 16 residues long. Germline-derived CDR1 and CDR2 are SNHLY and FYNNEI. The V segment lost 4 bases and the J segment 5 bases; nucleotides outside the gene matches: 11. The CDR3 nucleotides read TGTGCCAGCAGTGGTCTAGCGGGTACGGGGAGAGATACGCAGTATTTT. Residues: CASSGLAGTGRDTQYF.

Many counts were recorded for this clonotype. The CDR3 DNA reads TGCGCCAGCAGCCCGGGACTAATCACAGATACGCAGTATTTT. As protein: CASSPGLITDTQYF. The chain is built from TRBV5-1 and TRBJ2-3, with TRBD2 matching over 7 bases. The CDR3 runs to 14 residues. V was clipped by 4 bases and J by 2 bases; unmatched bases: 4. Looked up from germline, CDR1 is SGHRS and CDR2 is YFSETQ.

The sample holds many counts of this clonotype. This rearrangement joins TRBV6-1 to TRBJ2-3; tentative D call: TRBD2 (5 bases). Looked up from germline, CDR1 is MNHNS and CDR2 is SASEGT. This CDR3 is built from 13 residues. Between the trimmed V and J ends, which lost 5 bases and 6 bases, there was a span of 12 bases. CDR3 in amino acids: CASSPTRGDTQYF. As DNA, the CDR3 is TGTGCCAGCAGTCCCACCCGGGGTGATACGCAGTATTTT.

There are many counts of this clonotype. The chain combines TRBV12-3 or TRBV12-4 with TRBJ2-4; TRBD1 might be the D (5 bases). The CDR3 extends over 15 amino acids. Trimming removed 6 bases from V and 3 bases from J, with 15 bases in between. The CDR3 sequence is CASSKARVVKNIQYF. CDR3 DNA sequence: TGTGCCAGCAGCAAGGCCAGGGTTGTCAAAAACATTCAGTACTTC.

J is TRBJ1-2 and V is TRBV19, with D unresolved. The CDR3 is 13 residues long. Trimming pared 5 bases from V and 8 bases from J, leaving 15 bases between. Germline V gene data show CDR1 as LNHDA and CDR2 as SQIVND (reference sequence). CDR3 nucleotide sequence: TGTGCCAGTAGTTTCGCGGCAGTAGTGGGCTACACCTTC. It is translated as CASSFAAVVGYTF.

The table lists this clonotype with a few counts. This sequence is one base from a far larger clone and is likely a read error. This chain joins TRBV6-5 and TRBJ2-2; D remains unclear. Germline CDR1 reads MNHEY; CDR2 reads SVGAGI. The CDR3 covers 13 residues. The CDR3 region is CAISYRTAGELFF. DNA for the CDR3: TGTGCCATCAGTTACCGGACGGCCGGGGAGCTGTTTTTT.

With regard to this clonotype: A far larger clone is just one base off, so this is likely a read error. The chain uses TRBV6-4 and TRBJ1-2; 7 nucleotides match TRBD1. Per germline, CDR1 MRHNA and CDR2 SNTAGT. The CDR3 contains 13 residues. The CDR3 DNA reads TGTGCCAGCAGTCCGACAGGGAACTATGTCTACACCTTC. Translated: CASSPTGNYVYTF.

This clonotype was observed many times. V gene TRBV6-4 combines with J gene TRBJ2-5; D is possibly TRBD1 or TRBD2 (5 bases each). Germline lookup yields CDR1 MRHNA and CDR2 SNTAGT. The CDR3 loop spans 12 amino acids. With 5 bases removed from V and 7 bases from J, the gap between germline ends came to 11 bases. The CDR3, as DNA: TGTGCCAGCAGTAGAGGGGTGGGGACCCAGTACTTC. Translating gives CASSRGVGTQYF.

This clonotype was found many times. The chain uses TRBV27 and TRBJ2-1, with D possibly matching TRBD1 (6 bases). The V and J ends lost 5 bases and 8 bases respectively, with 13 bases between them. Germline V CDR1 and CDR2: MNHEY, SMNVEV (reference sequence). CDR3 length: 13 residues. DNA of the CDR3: TGTGCCAGCAGTCTGCTACAGGGTTATGAGCAGTTCTTC. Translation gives CASSLLQGYEQFF.

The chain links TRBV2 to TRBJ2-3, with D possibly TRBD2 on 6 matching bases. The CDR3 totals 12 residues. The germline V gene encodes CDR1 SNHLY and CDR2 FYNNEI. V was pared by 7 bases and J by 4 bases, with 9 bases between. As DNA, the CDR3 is TGTGCCAGCACCACTAGCCCAGATACGCAGTATTTT. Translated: CASTTSPDTQYF.

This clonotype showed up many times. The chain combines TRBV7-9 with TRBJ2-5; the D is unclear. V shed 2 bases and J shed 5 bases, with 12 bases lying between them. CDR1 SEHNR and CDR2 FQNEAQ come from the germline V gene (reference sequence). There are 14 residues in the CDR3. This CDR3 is CASSLRSLPETQYF. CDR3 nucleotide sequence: TGTGCCAGCAGCTTACGGTCCCTTCCGGAGACCCAGTACTTC.

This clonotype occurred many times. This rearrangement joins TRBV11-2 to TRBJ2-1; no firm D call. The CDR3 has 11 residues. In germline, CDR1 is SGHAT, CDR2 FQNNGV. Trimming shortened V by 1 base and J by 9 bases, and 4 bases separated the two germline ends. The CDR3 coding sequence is TGTGCCAGCAGCTTAGCGGTTGAGCAGTTCTTC. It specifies CASSLAVEQFF.

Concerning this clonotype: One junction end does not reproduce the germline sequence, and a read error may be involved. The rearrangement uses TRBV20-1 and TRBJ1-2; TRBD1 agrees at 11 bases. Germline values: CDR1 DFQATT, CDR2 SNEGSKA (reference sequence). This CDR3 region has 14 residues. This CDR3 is CSAREGTGGNGYTF. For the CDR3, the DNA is TGCAGCGCTAGAGAAGGGACAGGGGGTAATGGCTACACCTTC.

CDR3 coding DNA: TGTGCCAGCAGTTTAAGAGATTTAGAGACCCAGTACTTC. Residues: CASSLRDLETQYF. The chain employs TRBV28 and TRBJ2-5; D uncertain. This CDR3 is 13 amino acids long. Germline V gene data show CDR1 as MDHEN and CDR2 as SYDVKM. Trimming stripped 2 bases from V and 4 bases from J, with 8 bases between.

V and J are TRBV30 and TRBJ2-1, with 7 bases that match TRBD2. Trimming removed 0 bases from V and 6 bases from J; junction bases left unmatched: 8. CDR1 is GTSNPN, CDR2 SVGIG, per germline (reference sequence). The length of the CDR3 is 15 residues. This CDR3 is CAWSVRGGSTNEQFF. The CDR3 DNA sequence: TGTGCCTGGAGTGTACGCGGCGGGAGCACCAATGAGCAGTTCTTC.